The 10 T cell receptor beta chains below all came from one sample that was sequenced in a study of T cell responses to AZD1222 COVID-19 vaccine. Profiled with immunoSEQ multiplex PCR; TCRdb holds only in-frame clones, not every one. The sample has 85,000 to 90,000 clones; about 92% are singletons. This specimen was peripheral blood, taken on day 0 of AZD1222 vaccination. The receptors shown here come from an adult in good health.

This clone was observed a single time. V and J are TRBV4-1 and TRBJ1-1, with 8 bases that match TRBD1. The V gene's germline CDR1 is MGHRA and CDR2 YSYEKL. CDR3 length: 18 amino acids. Losses at the gene ends were 4 bases for V and 0 bases for J; bases not matched to a gene: 13. The CDR3 DNA reads TGCGCCAGCAGCCTCTACGGGAGGGACAGGCACATGAACACTGAAGCTTTCTTT. The encoded protein is CASSLYGRDRHMNTEAFF.

The chain carries TRBV3-1 (or the pseudogene TRBV3-2) and TRBJ2-1, with D uncertain. V gave up 4 bases and J gave up 15 bases, with 16 bases separating them. Germline V lookup: CDR1 LGHDT, CDR2 YNNKEL (reference sequence). The CDR3 totals 12 residues. The CDR3 DNA sequence: TGTGCCAGCAGCCCACCTGGGGATCCATTGTTCTTC. It encodes CASSPPGDPLFF.

This clone was observed a few times. The V call is TRBV5-1, the J call TRBJ1-3; no clear D gene. Germline CDR1 is SGHRS and CDR2 is YFSETQ. The CDR3 is 16 residues long. Trimming left V 4 bases short and J 0 bases short, with 14 bases between. CDR3 sequence: CASSPRGQTSGNTIYF. CDR3 sequence (DNA): TGCGCCAGCAGCCCGCGAGGGCAAACCTCTGGAAACACCATATATTTT.

The chain links TRBV5-1 to TRBJ2-7; 7 bases agree with TRBD1. J gave up 9 bases and V 5 bases, and 5 bases lay outside the gene matches. CDR3 size: 11 residues. Germline V gives CDR1 SGHRS, CDR2 YFSETQ. CDR3 loop: CASRDREGQYF. CDR3 in DNA: TGCGCCAGCAGAGACAGGGAAGGGCAGTACTTC.

This clone was seen just once. The rearrangement uses TRBV4-3 and TRBJ1-4; TRBD1 matches at 7 bases. This CDR3 is built from 14 residues. Germline CDR1 reads LGHNA; CDR2 reads YSLEER. Trimming took 3 bases from V and 8 from J; bases not matched to a gene: 6. CDR3 in amino acids: CASSQGQIGEKLFF. Here the CDR3 DNA reads TGCGCCAGCAGCCAGGGACAGATTGGGGAAAAACTGTTTTTT.

The rearrangement links TRBV6-5 to TRBJ1-2, with 9 nucleotides matching TRBD1. The germline CDR1 and CDR2 sequences are MNHEY and SVGAGI. There are 12 residues in the CDR3. V lost 8 bases, J lost 8 bases, and 6 bases stayed unmatched. This CDR3 reads CASYGTGQGYTF. CDR3 bases: TGTGCCAGCTATGGGACAGGGCAGGGCTACACCTTC.

CDR3: CASSSGPADPGYTF. As DNA, the CDR3 is TGTGCCAGCAGCTCGGGGCCGGCAGATCCTGGCTACACCTTC. V is TRBV7-8 and J is TRBJ1-2; perhaps TRBD1 as D (5 bases). Trimming stripped 4 bases from V and 7 bases from J, with 16 bases between. CDR3 size: 14 residues. Germline V lookup: CDR1 SGHVS, CDR2 FQNEAQ.

J is TRBJ1-1 and V is TRBV19; D is possibly TRBD1 (5 bases). The germline gives CDR1 LNHDA, CDR2 SQIVND (reference sequence). The ends were cut back, 5 bases at V and 0 bases at J, with 7 bases in the middle. This CDR3 is built from 13 residues. The CDR3 here is CASSSQVNTEAFF. The DNA of the CDR3 is TGTGCCAGTAGTTCACAGGTGAACACTGAAGCTTTCTTT.

This chain joins TRBV6-5 and TRBJ2-5, with 7 bases fitting TRBD1. Germline CDR1 and CDR2: MNHEY and SVGAGI. The junction had 10 bases not matched to a gene; V was cut back by 4 bases and J by 2 bases. The CDR3 consists of 16 residues. This CDR3 is CASSFPRGTAQETQYF. DNA of the CDR3: TGTGCCAGCAGTTTCCCCCGAGGGACAGCACAAGAGACCCAGTACTTC.

V gene TRBV7-2 combines with J gene TRBJ1-3; D is unclear. Germline V gives CDR1 SGHTA, CDR2 FQGNSA. The V and J ends lost 4 bases and 4 bases respectively, with 11 bases between them. The CDR3 spans 14 residues. The CDR3 DNA reads as TGTGCCAGCAGCTCAAGGTCAACGGGAAACACCATATATTTT. Amino acids: CASSSRSTGNTIYF.